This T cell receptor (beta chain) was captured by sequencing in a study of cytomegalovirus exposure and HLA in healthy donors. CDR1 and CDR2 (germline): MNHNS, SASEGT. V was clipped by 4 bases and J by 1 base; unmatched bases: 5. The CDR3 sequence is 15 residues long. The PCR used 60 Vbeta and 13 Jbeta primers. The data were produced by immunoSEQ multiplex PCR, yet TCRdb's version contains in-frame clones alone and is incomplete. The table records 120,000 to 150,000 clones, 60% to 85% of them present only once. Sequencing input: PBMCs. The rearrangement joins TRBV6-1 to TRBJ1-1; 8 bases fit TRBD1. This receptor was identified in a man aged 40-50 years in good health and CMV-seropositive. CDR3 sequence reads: CASSVQGAQNTEAFF. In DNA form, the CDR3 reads TGTGCCAGCAGTGTTCAGGGGGCCCAGAACACTGAAGCTTTCTTT.